This record covers a single T cell receptor (beta chain). Its cognate antigen is unknown. cDNA synthesis used the whole RNA isolate, giving expressed TCRB sequences. Assay used: immunoSEQ multiplex PCR; TCRdb lists only in-frame clones, some missing. The sample shows about 28,000 clones, approximately 64% of them seen only once. The sample comes from a study of beta chain features in type 1 diabetes. Study results and limitations: Shortening of TCRB CDR3s, moderate but significant, appeared in all four CD4+ subsets of Type 1 diabetes patients.

CDR1 and CDR2 (germline): GTSNPN, SVGIG (reference sequence). Trimming cost V 5 bases and J 19 bases, with 21 bases left between them. This CDR3 is 12 amino acids long. The material sequenced was Tregs from blood. J is TRBJ1-6 and V is TRBV30; TRBD1 is a possible D gene (5 bases). This clonotype was obtained from a woman aged 25 to 39 with type 1 diabetes. The CDR3 nucleotides are TGTGCCTGGGGGGCCCGACTGGGTCTGGCTCACTTT. Translating it yields CAWGARLGLAHF.